This T cell receptor beta chain originates from a study of OX40 agonist ivuxolimab in advanced cancers. Trimming stripped 8 bases from V and 1 base from J, with 10 bases between. CDR1 and CDR2 (germline): SNHLY, FYNNEI. This CDR3 has 13 amino acids. Profiling relied on immunoSEQ multiplex PCR, and the TCRdb table lists in-frame clones only, not all of them. The sample holds over 60,000 clones, approximately 92% seen once. This sequence joins TRBV2 and TRBJ2-3; D could derive from TRBD1 or TRBD2 (5 bases each). The origin of this receptor is an adult with an advanced solid tumor such as melanoma, head and neck, liver or kidney cancer. Here the sequenced sample was CD4+ or CD8+ T cells sorted from blood, taken in a trial of the OX40 agonist ivuxolimab. CDR3 amino acids: CASPGDRTDTQYF. As DNA, the CDR3 is TGTGCCAGCCCTGGGGACCGCACAGATACGCAGTATTTT.